This T cell receptor beta chain was obtained from a study of regulatory T cells in long-lasting Graves disease. Study-level results: There was favoring of TRBV28, TRBJ1-2 and TRBJ2-5 in persistent disease.

Comment on this clonotype: Its antigen remains unidentified.

Construction of TCR beta libraries relied on iRepertoire HTBI primers and on Arm-PCR targeting CDR3 regions. One entry per CDR3 protein, called by TCRdb with MiXCR from the multiplex PCR reads. The table lists approximately 380,000 distinct CDR3 sequences, more than 20% of them singletons, with less than 25% in the top ten. The time point denotes: persistent/refractory GD, antithyroid drugs over 5 years with positive TRAb. PBMC-extracted RNA yielded the TCR library. V dropped 6 bases and J dropped 1 base, with 16 bases sitting between them. This CDR3 is built from 15 residues. Germline CDR1 MDHEN, CDR2 SYDVKM.

The sequence was obtained from a female donor with Graves disease. The sample in question was peripheral blood mononuclear cells (PBMCs), obtained when the disease was refractory, from a patient treated with antithyroid drugs. V and J are TRBV28 and TRBJ2-7, with a tentative D call TRBD1 (6 bases). The CDR3 loop reads CASSPQGSMSYEQYF. The CDR3 DNA sequence: TGTGCCAGCAGCCCGCAGGGGAGCATGTCCTACGAGCAGTACTTC.